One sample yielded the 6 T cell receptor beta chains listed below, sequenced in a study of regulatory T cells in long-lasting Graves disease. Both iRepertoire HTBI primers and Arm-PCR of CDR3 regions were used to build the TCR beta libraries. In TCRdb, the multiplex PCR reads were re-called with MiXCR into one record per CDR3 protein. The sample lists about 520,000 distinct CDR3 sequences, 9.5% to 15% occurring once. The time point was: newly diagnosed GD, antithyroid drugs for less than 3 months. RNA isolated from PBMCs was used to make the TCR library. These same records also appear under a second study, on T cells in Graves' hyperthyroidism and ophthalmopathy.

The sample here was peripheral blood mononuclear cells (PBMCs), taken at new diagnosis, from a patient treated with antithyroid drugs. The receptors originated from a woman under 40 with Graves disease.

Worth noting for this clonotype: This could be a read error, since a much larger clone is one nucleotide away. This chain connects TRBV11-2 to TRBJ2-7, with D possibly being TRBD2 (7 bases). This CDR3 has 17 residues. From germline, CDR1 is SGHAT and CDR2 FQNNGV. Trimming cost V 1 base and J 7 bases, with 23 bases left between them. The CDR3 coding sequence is TGTGCCAGCAGCTTAGCCCAGGGGACTGGCGGGAGAGGGGAGCAGTACTTC. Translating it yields CASSLAQGTGGRGEQYF.

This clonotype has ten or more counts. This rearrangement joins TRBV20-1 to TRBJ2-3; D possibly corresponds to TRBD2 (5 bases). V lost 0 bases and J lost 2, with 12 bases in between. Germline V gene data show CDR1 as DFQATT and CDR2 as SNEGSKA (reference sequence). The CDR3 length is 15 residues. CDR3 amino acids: CSARDPGSNTDTQYF. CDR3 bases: TGCAGTGCTAGAGATCCGGGATCTAACACAGATACGCAGTATTTT.

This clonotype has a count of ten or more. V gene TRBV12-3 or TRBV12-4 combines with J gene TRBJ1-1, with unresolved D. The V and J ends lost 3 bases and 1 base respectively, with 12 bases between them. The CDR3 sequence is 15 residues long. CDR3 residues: CASSFWNTQNTEAFF. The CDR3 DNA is TGTGCCAGCAGTTTCTGGAACACTCAGAACACTGAAGCTTTCTTT.

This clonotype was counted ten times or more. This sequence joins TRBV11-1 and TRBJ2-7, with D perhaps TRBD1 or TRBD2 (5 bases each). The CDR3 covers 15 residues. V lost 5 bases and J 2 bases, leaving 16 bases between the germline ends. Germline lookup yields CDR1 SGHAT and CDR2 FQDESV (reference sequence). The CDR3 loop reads CASSHPRGVPYEQYF. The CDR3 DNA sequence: TGTGCCAGCAGCCACCCGCGAGGGGTGCCCTACGAGCAGTACTTC. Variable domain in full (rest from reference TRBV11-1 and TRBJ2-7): EAEVAQSPRYKITEKSQAVAFWCDPISGHATLYWYRQILGQGPELLVQFQDESVVDDSQLPKDRFSAERLKGVDSTLKIQPAELGDSAMYLCASSHPRGVPYEQYFGPGTRLTVT.

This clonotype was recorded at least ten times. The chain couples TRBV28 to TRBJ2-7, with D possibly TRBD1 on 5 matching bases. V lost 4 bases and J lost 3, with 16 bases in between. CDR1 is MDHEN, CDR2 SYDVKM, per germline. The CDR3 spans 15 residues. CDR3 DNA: TGTGCCAGCAGTTCTCGCTTTTTCAGGGTCTACGAGCAGTACTTC. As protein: CASSSRFFRVYEQYF.

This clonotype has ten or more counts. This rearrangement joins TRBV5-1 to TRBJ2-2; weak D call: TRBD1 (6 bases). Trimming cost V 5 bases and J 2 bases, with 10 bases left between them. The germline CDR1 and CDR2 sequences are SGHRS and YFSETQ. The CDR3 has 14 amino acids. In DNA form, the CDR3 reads TGCGCCAGCAGTCGGGACACCAACACCGGGGAGCTGTTTTTT. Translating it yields CASSRDTNTGELFF.